The 21 T cell receptor beta chains below come from one sample, sequenced in a study of blood T cell repertoires in COVID-19. Here immunoSEQ multiplex PCR was the method, and the copy in TCRdb shows in-frame clones only, minus some. There are some 250,000 clones in the sample; around 82% occur only once, and around 2.9% lies in the top ten. The sequenced sample consisted of peripheral blood. These receptors came from a woman under 30 with acute or convalescent COVID-19.

The rearrangement links TRBV5-1 to TRBJ2-2, with a weak D call TRBD2 (5 bases). CDR3 length: 14 amino acids. Germline CDR1 reads SGHRS; CDR2 reads YFSETQ. Trimming removed 0 bases at V and 6 bases at J, with 9 bases between. The DNA of the CDR3 is TGCGCCAGCAGCTTGGACTTGCGGGCCGGGGAGCTGTTTTTT. Translated: CASSLDLRAGELFF.

The chain joins TRBV7-2 to TRBJ2-3; 10 bases line up with TRBD2. The V and J ends lost 5 bases and 1 base, in that order; junction bases with no gene match: 3. There are 15 residues in the CDR3. The germline CDR1 and CDR2 sequences are SGHTA and FQGNSA. CDR3 loop: CASSPGTSGTDTQYF. In DNA form, the CDR3 reads TGTGCCAGCAGCCCCGGGACTAGCGGCACAGATACGCAGTATTTT. Full variable domain (missing parts from reference TRBV7-2 and TRBJ2-3): GAGVSQSPSNKVTEKGKDVELRCDPISGHTALYWYRQSLGQGLEFLIYFQGNSAPDKSGLPSDRFSAERTGGSVSTLTIQRTQQEDSAVYLCASSPGTSGTDTQYFGPGTRLTVL.

This chain joins TRBV5-1 and TRBJ1-1, with 9 positions matching TRBD1. The CDR3 runs 14 residues. V dropped 5 bases and J dropped 4; count of bases not matched to a gene: 6. Germline V CDR1 and CDR2: SGHRS, YFSETQ. The CDR3 DNA sequence: TGCGCCAGCAGTTTTGAGACAGGGGGCACTGAAGCTTTCTTT. It yields the protein CASSFETGGTEAFF.

The rearrangement links TRBV5-6 to TRBJ1-6; 12 nucleotides match TRBD1. The ends lost 4 bases at V and 10 bases at J; junction bases unmatched: 12. The CDR3 loop spans 17 amino acids. The germline CDR1 and CDR2 sequences are SGHDT and YYEEEE. The CDR3 is CASSKARDRGLRSPLHF. As DNA, the CDR3 is TGTGCCAGCAGCAAAGCCCGGGACAGGGGGCTTAGATCACCCCTCCACTTT.

The rearrangement uses TRBV11-2 and TRBJ1-2, with TRBD1 identical over 11 bases. J lost 3 bases, V lost 5 bases, and 5 bases had no gene match. CDR1 and CDR2 (germline): SGHAT, FQNNGV. The CDR3 is 15 residues long. The CDR3 DNA sequence: TGTGCCAGCAGCACAAGGACAGGGGGCGACTATGGCTACACCTTC. Protein sequence: CASSTRTGGDYGYTF.

The chain joins TRBV30 to TRBJ2-1, with 10 nucleotides matching TRBD2. CDR1 is GTSNPN, CDR2 SVGIG, per germline (reference sequence). V shed 4 bases, J shed 6 bases, and the junction held 9 bases outside the gene matches. The CDR3 has 15 residues. CDR3 nucleotide sequence: TGTGCCTGGAAAAAGGGACTAGCGCTGATCAATGAGCAGTTCTTC. Translation: CAWKKGLALINEQFF.

The rearrangement links TRBV29-1 to TRBJ2-3; 7 nucleotides align to TRBD1. The V gene end was trimmed by 5 bases and the J gene end by 3 bases; junction bases not matched to a gene: 2. This CDR3 contains 12 residues. Germline V lookup: CDR1 SQVTM, CDR2 ANQGSEA. CDR3 region: CSVKTGTDTQYF. DNA for the CDR3: TGCAGCGTTAAGACAGGGACAGATACGCAGTATTTT.

Here the CDR3 reads CAWKYNSYNEQFF. CDR3 in DNA: TGTGCCTGGAAATATAACTCCTACAATGAGCAGTTCTTC. The genes are TRBV30 and TRBJ2-1, with D hard to call. V lost 4 bases, J lost 0 bases, and 7 bases lay in between. The CDR3 loop spans 13 amino acids. Germline values: CDR1 GTSNPN, CDR2 SVGIG (reference sequence).

This clone showed up just a few times. The chain uses TRBV4-3 and TRBJ1-1; TRBD1 might be the D (5 bases). V lost 6 bases and J lost 4, with 12 bases in between. Looked up from germline, CDR1 is LGHNA and CDR2 is YSLEER. The CDR3 has 13 residues. CDR3 region: CASRPGPGTEAFF. The CDR3 DNA sequence: TGCGCCAGCAGACCAGGGCCCGGCACTGAAGCTTTCTTT.

This chain joins TRBV4-3 and TRBJ2-7; maybe TRBD1 (7 bases). V lost 4 bases to trimming and J lost 4 bases, with 17 bases between them. The CDR3 is 15 residues long. The V gene's germline CDR1 is LGHNA and CDR2 YSLEER. The CDR3 spells CASSPSGGGGYEQYF. CDR3 nucleotides: TGCGCCAGCAGCCCGAGCGGAGGGGGCGGTTACGAGCAGTACTTC.

This rearrangement joins TRBV5-6 to TRBJ2-2, with TRBD2 identical over 9 bases. Per germline, CDR1 SGHDT and CDR2 YYEEEE. The V segment lost 2 bases and the J segment 6 bases; nucleotides outside the gene matches: 8. The CDR3 contains 16 residues. Here the CDR3 reads CASSFFIAGDSGELFF. As DNA, the CDR3 is TGTGCCAGCAGCTTTTTTATAGCGGGAGATTCCGGGGAGCTGTTTTTT.

The DNA of the CDR3 is TGCGCCAGCAGCTTGTCCGGAGGGGAAGAAAAACTGTTTTTT. Translating it yields CASSLSGGEEKLFF. The chain uses TRBV5-1 and TRBJ1-4, with D perhaps TRBD1 (5 bases). The germline CDR1 and CDR2 sequences are SGHRS and YFSETQ. V lost 1 base and J lost 8, with 12 bases in between. CDR3 size: 14 residues.

This clone was seen just once. The rearrangement joins TRBV30 to TRBJ1-1, with D possibly TRBD1 on 6 matching bases. Germline V gives CDR1 GTSNPN, CDR2 SVGIG (reference sequence). Deletions cut 3 bases from V and 1 base from J, with 18 bases between. The length of the CDR3 is 16 residues. The CDR3 DNA follows: TGTGCCTGGAGCAGGGGCCCTAATACCTGGAACACTGAAGCTTTCTTT. Protein: CAWSRGPNTWNTEAFF. Drawing the rest from reference TRBV30 and TRBJ1-1, the complete variable domain is SQTIHQWPATLVQPVGSPLSLECTVEGTSNPNLYWYRQAAGRGLQLLFYSVGIGQISSEVPQNLSASRPQDRQFILSSKKLLLSDSGFYLCAWSRGPNTWNTEAFFGQGTRLTVV.

This chain connects TRBV7-3 to TRBJ2-2; tentative D call: TRBD2 (6 bases). Germline-derived CDR1 and CDR2 are SGHTA and FQGTGA. V was pared by 6 bases and J by 5 bases, with 10 bases between. The CDR3 covers 13 residues. The CDR3 nucleotides read TGTGCCAGCAGTCTAGCGTCAACCGGGGAGCTGTTTTTT. This gives the protein CASSLASTGELFF.

The genes are TRBV4-2 and TRBJ1-4; 8 nucleotides match TRBD1. This CDR3 spans 15 amino acids. Germline V gives CDR1 LGHNA, CDR2 YNFKEQ. V shed 0 bases and J 7 bases; nucleotides not matched to a gene: 4. In DNA, the CDR3 is TGTGCCAGCAGCCAAGATTCAGGGGGCGGTGAAAAACTGTTTTTT. This encodes CASSQDSGGGEKLFF.

The genes are TRBV4-1 and TRBJ2-1; the match to TRBD2 covers 8 bases. The CDR3 is 16 residues long. The V gene's germline CDR1 is MGHRA and CDR2 YSYEKL. Germline trimming cut 3 bases from V and 5 bases from J; bases unmatched to any gene: 9. As DNA, the CDR3 is TGCGCCAGCAGCCACCCCACTAGCGGCCCAGACAATGAGCAGTTCTTC. It translates to CASSHPTSGPDNEQFF.

This clone has just a few counts. V gene TRBV6-2 or TRBV6-3 combines with J gene TRBJ2-3, with D possibly being TRBD2 (6 bases). V gave up 5 bases and J gave up 5 bases, with 11 bases separating them. CDR1 and CDR2 (germline): MNHEY, SVGEGT. The CDR3 contains 13 residues. CDR3 nucleotide sequence: TGTGCCAGCAGTGGAGGGGACGTAGATACGCAGTATTTT. Translating gives CASSGGDVDTQYF.

This rearrangement joins TRBV15 to TRBJ2-1, with 9 bases aligning to TRBD2. J gave up 7 bases and V 5 bases, and 9 bases lay outside the gene matches. This CDR3 is 15 amino acids long. CDR1 is LNHNV and CDR2 is YYDKDF in the germline V gene (reference sequence). The CDR3 nucleotides are TGTGCCACCAGCGCGCATAGCGGGAGCGGTAATGAGCAGTTCTTC. It translates to CATSAHSGSGNEQFF.

This clone was recorded only once. The V call is TRBV5-4, the J call TRBJ2-7; 7 bases are a match to TRBD2. Germline CDR1 and CDR2: SGHNT and YYREEE (reference sequence). The ends lost 4 bases at V and 5 bases at J; junction bases unmatched: 3. There are 12 residues in the CDR3. This chain's CDR3 is CASSKTSDEQYF. CDR3 in DNA: TGTGCCAGCAGCAAAACTAGCGACGAGCAGTACTTC. Using reference TRBV5-4 and TRBJ2-7 for the parts outside the CDR3, the full variable domain is ETGVTQSPTHLIKTRGQQVTLRCSSQSGHNTVSWYQQALGQGPQFIFQYYREEENGRGNFPPRFSGLQFPNYSSELNVNALELDDSALYLCASSKTSDEQYFGPGTRLTVT.

The chain is built from TRBV6-2 or TRBV6-3 and TRBJ2-6; tentatively, D is TRBD1 (5 bases). V lost 5 bases and J lost 1, with 9 bases in between. The CDR3 runs to 15 residues. Germline V gene data show CDR1 as MNHEY and CDR2 as SVGEGT. CDR3 residues: CASSGQGSGANVLTF. The CDR3 DNA reads TGTGCCAGCAGTGGGCAGGGTTCTGGGGCCAACGTCCTGACTTTC.

This clone was recorded only once. This chain joins TRBV19 and TRBJ2-1, with D possibly being TRBD1 (5 bases). V lost 7 bases and J 5 bases, leaving 9 bases between the germline ends. CDR3 length equals 12 residues. Germline lookup yields CDR1 LNHDA and CDR2 SQIVND (reference sequence). The CDR3 loop is CASTTQDNEQFF. The CDR3 region has the DNA TGTGCCAGTACTACACAGGACAATGAGCAGTTCTTC.